Included here is one TCR beta chain sequence, with context. The data were taken from a study of blood T cell repertoires in COVID-19. Study-wide background: There were acute and convalescent COVID-19 samples, and they came from the United States, Italy and Spain. From T cells, B-cell-depleted T cells, or PBMCs came the material, which was cDNA or gDNA.

Study processing details: Reference gene primers were amplified, and this amplification served to estimate nucleated cell counts. Sequenced by immunoSEQ multiplex PCR; TCRdb stores in-frame clones only, minus some. The V and J calls and clone size come from that table; D and trimming were worked out from the DNA. This table holds 100,000 or so clones, roughly 89% found once. Germline CDR1 is SGDLS and CDR2 is YYNGEE. The CDR3 has 15 amino acids. The trim removed 1 base at V and 6 bases at J, leaving 7 bases unmatched. The clonotype was recovered from a man in his 70s with acute or convalescent COVID-19. Sequenced material: peripheral blood. The chain combines TRBV9 with TRBJ2-3; the match to TRBD2 covers 8 bases. CDR3 protein: CASSVWGIAGDTQYF. CDR3 coding DNA: TGTGCCAGCAGCGTATGGGGGATAGCGGGGGATACGCAGTATTTT.